The 17 T cell receptor beta chains presented below share a single source sample, sequenced in a study of blood T cell repertoires in COVID-19. Profiling relied on immunoSEQ multiplex PCR, and the TCRdb table lists in-frame clones only, not all of them. The sample lists about 97,000 clones, 70% to 90% occurring once. The specimen sequenced was peripheral blood. Every receptor here comes from a man aged 50 or older with COVID-19, enrolled during active disease.

Of note for this clone: Its ends do not fully match the called genes, so a read error is possible. The V call is TRBV7-7, the J call TRBJ2-2; 10 bases are a match to TRBD2. Germline V gene data show CDR1 as SSHAT and CDR2 as FNYEAQ (reference sequence). This CDR3 is built from 16 residues. CDR3 bases: TGTGCTAGCAGCACCCCTAGCGGGGGAGGAACCGGGGAGCTGTTTTTT. This translates into CASSTPSGGGTGELFF.

The chain is built from TRBV4-1 and TRBJ2-7; perhaps TRBD1 as D (6 bases). The CDR3 covers 16 residues. Trimming took 0 bases from V and 6 from J, leaving 18 bases between them. The V gene's germline CDR1 is MGHRA and CDR2 YSYEKL. CDR3 bases: TGCGCCAGCAGCCAAGAATTCAGAAACAGGGCTATCGAGCAGTACTTC. It encodes CASSQEFRNRAIEQYF.

A single count supports this clone. The V and J genes are TRBV6-6 and TRBJ1-5; D call uncertain. Germline V gene lookup returns CDR1 MNHNY and CDR2 SVGAGI (reference sequence). The CDR3 contains 15 residues. Trimming removed 6 bases from V and 1 base from J, with 13 bases in between. The DNA of the CDR3 is TGTGCCAGCAGCTCCCCCGGGAGCAGCAATCAGCCCCAGCATTTT. It encodes CASSSPGSSNQPQHF.

The rearrangement joins TRBV30 to TRBJ2-1; TRBD2 matches 9 bases. The CDR3 extends over 14 amino acids. The V gene end was trimmed by 5 bases and the J gene end by 10 bases; junction bases not matched to a gene: 12. The V gene's germline CDR1 is GTSNPN and CDR2 SVGIG (reference sequence). The CDR3: CAWASGLGLAEQFF. CDR3 nucleotides: TGTGCCTGGGCCTCGGGGCTCGGACTAGCGGAGCAGTTCTTC.

The chain couples TRBV6-1 to TRBJ2-3, with TRBD1 matching over 9 bases. Trimming took 0 bases from V and 8 from J; bases not matched to a gene: 9. Germline CDR1 and CDR2: MNHNS and SASEGT. CDR3 length equals 16 residues. The chain's CDR3 is CASSEAPDRGGGTQYF. The CDR3 DNA is TGTGCCAGCAGTGAAGCCCCGGACAGGGGAGGGGGTACGCAGTATTTT.

V usage is TRBV28 and J usage is TRBJ1-5; 11 bases are a match to TRBD1. This CDR3 contains 15 residues. After removal of 4 bases from V and 6 bases from J, the junction contained 5 bases not matched to a gene. The V gene's germline CDR1 is MDHEN and CDR2 SYDVKM. In nucleotides, the CDR3 is TGTGCCAGCAGTTCAGGACAGGGGGCAAGTCAGCCCCAGCATTTT. As protein: CASSSGQGASQPQHF.

The chain recombines TRBV5-8 with TRBJ1-1; perhaps TRBD1 as D (6 bases). The CDR3 contains 13 residues. The germline V gene encodes CDR1 SGHTS and CDR2 YDEGEE. Trimming took off 4 bases at V and 1 base at J, with 8 bases between the two ends. CDR3: CASSRDKNTEAFF. The CDR3 region has the DNA TGTGCCAGCAGCCGGGACAAGAACACTGAAGCTTTCTTT.

The chain uses TRBV5-1 and TRBJ2-4; 9 positions match TRBD1. The CDR3 loop spans 15 amino acids. The V segment lost 4 bases and the J segment 7 bases; nucleotides outside the gene matches: 9. In germline, CDR1 is SGHRS, CDR2 YFSETQ. CDR3 bases: TGCGCCAGCAGCATGTTACAGGGGGCGGGTAACATTCAGTACTTC. This codes for CASSMLQGAGNIQYF.

The V and J genes are TRBV19 and TRBJ1-2, with 9 nucleotides matching TRBD1. Germline CDR1 and CDR2: LNHDA and SQIVND (reference sequence). The junction had 7 bases not matched to a gene; V was cut back by 5 bases and J by 3 bases. The CDR3 has 15 residues. The CDR3 protein is CASSAQTGGDYGYTF. In DNA form, the CDR3 reads TGTGCCAGTAGTGCCCAAACAGGGGGCGACTATGGCTACACCTTC.

This rearrangement joins TRBV5-1 to TRBJ2-2; 11 nucleotides match TRBD2. Germline V gives CDR1 SGHRS, CDR2 YFSETQ. V lost 0 bases and J lost 0; bases outside the gene matches: 1. The CDR3 has 17 amino acids. DNA for the CDR3: TGCGCCAGCAGCTTGGCGGGACTAGCGGCGAACACCGGGGAGCTGTTTTTT. It specifies CASSLAGLAANTGELFF.

The chain uses TRBV5-5 and TRBJ2-1; 15 bases are a match to TRBD2. The CDR3 runs to 16 residues. The ends lost 4 bases at V and 10 bases at J; junction bases unmatched: 9. Germline values: CDR1 SGHKS, CDR2 YYEKEE (reference sequence). CDR3: CASSARTSGGVGEQFF. The CDR3 DNA reads TGTGCCAGCAGCGCCAGGACTAGCGGGGGGGTCGGAGAGCAGTTCTTC.

This chain joins TRBV2 and TRBJ2-2; maybe TRBD2 (5 bases). Germline CDR1 SNHLY, CDR2 FYNNEI. Trimming removed 7 bases at V and 3 bases at J, with 12 bases between. The CDR3 has 14 amino acids. CDR3 nucleotides: TGTGCCAGCACACGTCTAGCAGACACCGGGGAGCTGTTTTTT. Translating it yields CASTRLADTGELFF.

This chain's CDR3 is CASSLTVGRAGGPPSTDTQYF. In DNA, the CDR3 is TGTGCCAGCAGCTTAACAGTAGGCCGAGCGGGGGGGCCGCCGAGCACAGATACGCAGTATTTT. The V gene is TRBV13, the J gene TRBJ2-3, with 10 nucleotides matching TRBD2. The CDR3 is 21 residues long. J gave up 0 bases and V 2 bases, and 17 bases lay outside the gene matches. Looked up from germline, CDR1 is PRHDT and CDR2 is FYEKMQ (reference sequence).

V is TRBV18 and J is TRBJ2-1; 9 bases line up with TRBD2. The germline CDR1 and CDR2 sequences are KGHSH and LQKENI. With V trimmed by 6 bases and J by 0 bases, 15 bases remained unmatched. This CDR3 comprises 19 residues. The CDR3 loop reads CASSGLAGLSPSSYNEQFF. In DNA, the CDR3 is TGTGCCAGCTCCGGTCTAGCGGGGCTATCCCCGAGCTCCTACAATGAGCAGTTCTTC.

The V call is TRBV27, the J call TRBJ2-7; weak D call: TRBD1 (6 bases). CDR1 and CDR2 from the germline V gene are MNHEY and SMNVEV (reference sequence). The CDR3 is made up of 14 amino acids. Between the trimmed V and J ends, which lost 5 bases and 6 bases, there was a span of 17 bases. CDR3 protein: CASSSHKGEGEQYF. DNA of the CDR3: TGTGCCAGCAGTAGTCATAAGGGGGAAGGCGAGCAGTACTTC.

This clone was detected once. The chain couples TRBV12-3 or TRBV12-4 to TRBJ1-2; D not resolved. There are 13 residues in the CDR3. V lost 6 bases to trimming and J lost 7 bases, with 15 bases between them. CDR3 sequence reads: CASSFHTKIGYTF. DNA of the CDR3: TGTGCCAGCAGCTTTCACACTAAAATTGGCTACACCTTC.

This clone was detected a few times. The rearrangement joins TRBV18 to TRBJ1-6; D not resolved. There are 18 residues in the CDR3. The germline V gene has CDR1 KGHSH and CDR2 LQKENI. Trimming shortened V by 3 bases and J by 1 base, and 16 bases separated the two germline ends. The CDR3 sequence is CASSPTPPSGSYNSPLHF. The CDR3 coding sequence is TGTGCCAGCTCACCTACACCACCGTCGGGTTCCTATAATTCACCCCTCCACTTT.